This T cell receptor (beta chain) emerged from a study of cytomegalovirus exposure and HLA in healthy donors. The study, taken as a whole, reports: Cytomegalovirus association was listed for 150 or so TCR beta chains.

Here immunoSEQ multiplex PCR was the method, and the copy in TCRdb shows in-frame clones only, minus some. The repertoire has around 250,000 clones, 90% of them found once; the top ten carry less than 0.4%. Note on this clone: Its antigen remains unidentified.

CDR1 and CDR2 from the germline V gene are SQVTM and ANQGSEA. The CDR3 consists of 14 residues. V was trimmed by 1 base and J by 3 bases, leaving 10 bases between them. The clonotype comes from a woman under 30 in good health and CMV-seronegative. This chain links TRBV29-1 with TRBJ2-4; D is unresolved. Sequencing was performed on PBMCs. DNA for the CDR3: TGCAGCGTTGAAGTCCCAGGATACAAAAACATTCAGTACTTC. As protein: CSVEVPGYKNIQYF.